The T cell receptor beta chain described here comes from a study of shared clonotypes between healthy human individuals. Across the whole study: Three plates were used per donor for CD4 naive, three for CD4 memory, two for CD8 naive and one for CD8 memory. Study conclusions and caveats: Owing to a small donor count, the genetic and exposure-history diversity represented was limited.

The repertoire was sequenced with immunoSEQ multiplex PCR; TCRdb's copy has only in-frame clones and lacks some. The sample holds over 950,000 clones, approximately 77% seen once. Of note for this clone: No antigen is known for it.

This CDR3 is 15 amino acids long. V gave up 7 bases and J gave up 4 bases; unmatched junction bases: 7. Germline lookup yields CDR1 SGHDT and CDR2 YYEEEE. J is TRBJ2-1 and V is TRBV5-6; 11 bases fit TRBD2. The sequence came from a man aged 18-30 years in good health. Some clones in this sample may be carry-over from other donors' samples. Sequencing was performed on memory CD4+ T cells from PBMCs. Subset given: CD45RA-negative fraction. The CDR3 region has the DNA TGTGCCAGCGGGTGGACTAGCGGGTCGTACAATGAGCAGTTCTTC. It translates to CASGWTSGSYNEQFF.